This TCR beta chain came from a study of T cell changes during pregnancy in multiple sclerosis. The CDR3 runs 13 residues. CDR1 and CDR2 from the germline V gene are SGHRS and YFSETQ. The V gene lost 6 bases and the J gene lost 2 bases, with 8 bases spanning the gap. The table came from immunoSEQ multiplex PCR; TCRdb's copy has only in-frame clones and leaves some out. In the table there are 38,000 or so clones, 90% to 95% of which are singletons. The V call is TRBV5-1, the J call TRBJ1-4; D perhaps matches TRBD1 (5 bases). This sequence was found in a female donor with multiple sclerosis, enrolled in a pregnancy study. The source was peripheral blood, collected before pregnancy. CDR3 DNA: TGCGCCAGCAACGGGGGGACTAATGAAAAACTGTTTTTT. Amino acids: CASNGGTNEKLFF.